The TCR beta chain under discussion was sequenced for a study of CD8 T cells in ankylosing spondylitis. Construction of TCR beta libraries was performed using quantitative 5'-RACE with molecular barcodes. TCRdb used MiXCR to reprocess the 5' RACE reads, holding one entry per CDR3 protein. The table lists 250,000 to 300,000 distinct CDR3 sequences, 18% of them singletons, with around a third in the top ten. This clonotype showed up just a few times. Its matching antigen is unknown. Study observations and caveats: Blood of patients with ankylosing spondylitis appeared to be characterized by a TCR beta motif of eight or nine highly homologous variants. Reportedly, significant enrichment of disease-linked clones occurred in matched ankylosing spondylitis synovial fluid.

The CDR3 sequence is 13 residues long. V dropped 0 bases and J dropped 6 bases, with 12 bases sitting between them. Germline CDR1 SQVTM, CDR2 ANQGSEA. This rearrangement joins TRBV29-1 to TRBJ2-7, with a possible D match to TRBD1 (6 bases). Specimen: blood, either unsorted or a sorted T cell fraction (not recorded which). The receptor was derived from a male donor with ankylosing spondylitis or in good health (not recorded which). The CDR3 reads CSVEDPRGVEQYF. CDR3 coding DNA: TGCAGCGTTGAAGATCCCAGGGGAGTCGAGCAGTACTTC.